A single sample gave rise to the 23 T cell receptor beta chains below, sequenced in a study of cytomegalovirus exposure and HLA in healthy donors. PCR amplification relied on 60 Vbeta primers (plus 13 Jbeta primers). Assay: immunoSEQ multiplex PCR; the TCRdb copy retains only in-frame clones and omits some. The data show 120,000 to 150,000 clones, with over 65% seen just once and approximately 13% held by the top ten. Sample: PBMCs. Every receptor here comes from a man aged 35 to 55 in good health and CMV-seropositive.

The chain uses TRBV9 and TRBJ2-3; TRBD1 aligns across 8 bases. CDR1 and CDR2 (germline): SGDLS, YYNGEE. After removal of 6 bases from V and 1 base from J, the junction contained 10 bases not matched to a gene. This CDR3 is built from 16 residues. The CDR3 sequence: CASTEGDRQGTDTQYF. Here the CDR3 DNA reads TGTGCCAGCACCGAGGGGGACAGGCAGGGCACAGATACGCAGTATTTT.

This rearrangement joins TRBV7-3 to TRBJ1-1; TRBD1 matches at 8 bases. The CDR3 covers 13 residues. In germline, CDR1 is SGHTA, CDR2 FQGTGA. Losses at the gene ends were 3 bases for V and 5 bases for J; bases not matched to a gene: 2. This chain's CDR3 is CASSFTGGTEAFF. The CDR3 DNA is TGTGCCAGCAGCTTCACAGGGGGTACTGAAGCTTTCTTT.

In its sample, this clone was seen once. The chain combines TRBV7-8 with TRBJ2-1, with D unresolved. Per germline, CDR1 SGHVS and CDR2 FQNEAQ. The CDR3 is made up of 12 amino acids. Trimming shortened V by 1 base and J by 10 bases, and 8 bases separated the two germline ends. The CDR3 DNA is TGTGCCAGCAGCTTAGTTAATGGCGAGCAGTTCTTC. This codes for CASSLVNGEQFF.

V and J are TRBV2 and TRBJ2-7; perhaps TRBD2 as D (5 bases). Trimming took off 11 bases at V and 7 bases at J, with 6 bases between the two ends. This CDR3 region has 8 residues. The germline CDR1 and CDR2 sequences are SNHLY and FYNNEI. The DNA for the CDR3 is TGTGCCCCGGGAGAGCAGTACTTC. Encoded protein: CAPGEQYF. Based on the CDR3 plus reference TRBV2 and TRBJ2-7, the full variable domain is EPEVTQTPSHQVTQMGQEVILRCVPISNHLYFYWYRQILGQKVEFLVSFYNNEISEKSEIFDDQFSVERPDGSNFTLKIRSTKLEDSAMYFCAPGEQYFGPGTRLTVT.

This clone has more than one count but fewer than ten. The rearrangement links TRBV6-6 to TRBJ1-1; D remains unclear. Per germline, CDR1 MNHNY and CDR2 SVGAGI (reference sequence). V was pared by 0 bases and J by 8 bases, with 7 bases between. The CDR3 contains 12 residues. In nucleotides, the CDR3 is TGTGCCAGCAGTTACTCGATCCAGGAAGCTTTCTTT. It is translated as CASSYSIQEAFF.

The chain joins TRBV5-3 to TRBJ1-2, with 7 bases lining up with TRBD1. TRBV5-3 falls under the ORF class, with uncertain function. Unmatched junction bases numbered 7, after V lost 4 bases and J lost 1 base. CDR3 size: 15 residues. CDR3 protein: CARSEGTEHNYGYTF. As DNA, the CDR3 is TGTGCCAGAAGCGAAGGGACAGAGCATAACTATGGCTACACCTTC.

This chain joins TRBV5-1 and TRBJ1-2; 7 bases map to TRBD1. Germline lookup yields CDR1 SGHRS and CDR2 YFSETQ. The CDR3 length is 13 residues. Trimming took 4 bases from V and 5 from J; bases not matched to a gene: 5. The CDR3 region has the DNA TGCGCCAGCAGCCGAGGGACAGAATATGGCTACACCTTC. Translating it yields CASSRGTEYGYTF.

This clone was picked up a small number of times. The chain joins TRBV2 to TRBJ1-5; D gene uncertain. V lost 7 bases to trimming and J lost 5 bases, with 18 bases between them. Germline CDR1 is SNHLY and CDR2 is FYNNEI. The length of the CDR3 is 15 residues. The CDR3: CASNLVGATDQPQHF. The CDR3, as DNA: TGTGCCAGCAACCTCGTGGGAGCCACGGATCAGCCCCAGCATTTT.

The table lists this clone with a count of one. V is TRBV2 and J is TRBJ2-5; 9 bases agree with TRBD2. Gene TRBJ2-7 matches the end of the DNA better, so the J call may be wrong. CDR1 and CDR2 from the germline V gene are SNHLY and FYNNEI. The CDR3 is 15 amino acids. The CDR3 region is CASTKGSSGNYEQYF. The CDR3 DNA reads TGTGCCAGCACCAAGGGGTCTAGCGGGAACTACGAGCAGTACTTC.

The V gene is TRBV11-2, the J gene TRBJ2-5; 12 nucleotides align to TRBD2. This CDR3 contains 16 residues. Losses at the gene ends were 5 bases for V and 6 bases for J; bases not matched to a gene: 10. Per the germline V gene, CDR1 is SGHAT and CDR2 is FQNNGV. The CDR3: CASSRGLAGTGQTQYF. For the CDR3, the DNA is TGTGCCAGCAGCCGCGGACTAGCGGGAACTGGTCAGACCCAGTACTTC.

The DNA of the CDR3 is TGCGCCAGCAGTGACTGGGACAGAACCGGGGAGCTGTTTTTT. Translation: CASSDWDRTGELFF. V gene TRBV10-2 combines with J gene TRBJ2-2; 7 bases agree with TRBD1. V lost 3 bases, J lost 5 bases, and 3 bases stayed unmatched. The CDR3 runs to 14 residues. Germline V gene data show CDR1 as WSHSY and CDR2 as SAAADI.

The chain employs TRBV2 and TRBJ2-3; 7 bases match TRBD2. There are 12 residues in the CDR3. Per the germline V gene, CDR1 is SNHLY and CDR2 is FYNNEI. The J segment lost 9 bases and the V segment lost 7 bases, leaving 7 bases of the junction unmatched. CDR3 region: CASNRGGETQYF. The CDR3 DNA reads as TGTGCCAGCAACCGGGGAGGGGAGACGCAGTATTTT.

The chain has TRBV7-8 and TRBJ1-2, with TRBD1 matching 7 bases. The germline V gene has CDR1 SGHVS and CDR2 FQNEAQ. This CDR3 is built from 13 residues. Losses at the gene ends were 5 bases for V and 4 bases for J; bases not matched to a gene: 4. For the CDR3, the DNA is TGTGCCAGCAGCACGGGACAGCCCTATGGCTACACCTTC. Translation gives CASSTGQPYGYTF.

The V gene is TRBV10-3, the J gene TRBJ1-1, with 8 bases identical to TRBD1. Trimming cost V 7 bases and J 10 bases; bases outside gene matches: 5. The CDR3 length is 11 residues. Germline CDR1 is ENHRY and CDR2 is SYGVKD. CDR3 region: CAITGQGGAFF. CDR3 sequence (DNA): TGTGCCATCACCGGACAGGGAGGAGCTTTCTTT.

The rearrangement joins TRBV7-2 to TRBJ2-7, with D hard to call. This CDR3 is 13 amino acids long. Germline CDR1 is SGHTA and CDR2 is FQGNSA. The V end lost 5 bases, the J end lost 2 bases, and 10 bases lay between the germline ends. CDR3: CASSRRVTYEQYF. In DNA, the CDR3 is TGTGCCAGCAGCCGCCGGGTGACCTACGAGCAGTACTTC.

The chain links TRBV19 to TRBJ1-2; 8 positions match TRBD1. From germline, CDR1 is LNHDA and CDR2 SQIVND (reference sequence). The trim removed 5 bases at V and 4 bases at J, leaving 6 bases unmatched. CDR3 length: 14 residues. CDR3 sequence (DNA): TGTGCCAGTAGTGCACACGACAGGGGCTATGGCTACACCTTC. Its protein product is CASSAHDRGYGYTF.

Worth noting for this clone: The junction shows a germline mismatch at one end, possibly a read error. The chain couples TRBV7-9 to TRBJ2-2, with D uncertain. The CDR3 consists of 12 residues. Germline V gene lookup returns CDR1 SEHNR and CDR2 FQNEAQ (reference sequence). DNA of the CDR3: TGTTCCAGCAGCCGGAACACCGGGGAGCTGTTTTTT. Amino acid sequence: CSSSRNTGELFF.

V and J are TRBV2 and TRBJ1-2; D perhaps matches TRBD1 (6 bases). The CDR3 sequence is 12 residues long. Trimming removed 3 bases from V and 4 bases from J, with 6 bases in between. Germline V gives CDR1 SNHLY, CDR2 FYNNEI. CDR3 residues: CASSEDSYGYTF. The DNA for the CDR3 is TGTGCCAGCAGTGAGGACAGCTATGGCTACACCTTC.

V usage is TRBV27 and J usage is TRBJ2-3, with a tentative D call TRBD2 (5 bases). Germline CDR1 and CDR2: MNHEY and SMNVEV (reference sequence). V was clipped by 0 bases and J by 5 bases, with 12 bases between them. The CDR3 extends over 15 amino acids. The CDR3 protein is CASSLSHGVKDTQYF. CDR3 DNA sequence: TGTGCCAGCAGTTTATCGCACGGGGTCAAAGATACGCAGTATTTT.

This clone was counted only a few times. The CDR3 protein is CASSPKTTQETQYF. CDR3 DNA sequence: TGTGCCAGCTCACCCAAAACCACTCAAGAGACCCAGTACTTC. This rearrangement joins TRBV18 to TRBJ2-5; D unresolved. V was cut by 3 bases and J by 2 bases, with 10 bases left in between. CDR3 size: 14 residues. CDR1 and CDR2 from the germline V gene are KGHSH and LQKENI.

At least ten counts were recorded for this clone. This chain connects TRBV28 to TRBJ2-7; TRBD2 matches at 12 bases. The CDR3 contains 15 residues. J was trimmed by 2 bases and V by 2 bases; bases with no gene match: 1. Germline CDR1 and CDR2: MDHEN and SYDVKM. Here the CDR3 DNA reads TGTGCCAGCAGTTTACTAGCGGGAGGGACCTACGAGCAGTACTTC. Translating it yields CASSLLAGGTYEQYF.

The chain employs TRBV5-4 and TRBJ2-7; D perhaps matches TRBD2 (6 bases). This CDR3 spans 13 amino acids. Looked up from germline, CDR1 is SGHNT and CDR2 is YYREEE (reference sequence). V was cut by 1 base and J by 7 bases, with 12 bases left in between. CDR3 DNA: TGTGCCAGCAGCTTGTTCCAGGGAGGAGAGCAGTACTTC. It codes for CASSLFQGGEQYF.

This chain connects TRBV5-5 to TRBJ2-2; D unclear. Germline V gene data show CDR1 as SGHKS and CDR2 as YYEKEE (reference sequence). Trimming shortened V by 0 bases and J by 1 base, and 10 bases separated the two germline ends. This CDR3 has 16 residues. The CDR3: CASSLEPRLNTGELFF. CDR3 sequence (DNA): TGTGCCAGCAGCTTGGAGCCGCGGTTGAACACCGGGGAGCTGTTTTTT.